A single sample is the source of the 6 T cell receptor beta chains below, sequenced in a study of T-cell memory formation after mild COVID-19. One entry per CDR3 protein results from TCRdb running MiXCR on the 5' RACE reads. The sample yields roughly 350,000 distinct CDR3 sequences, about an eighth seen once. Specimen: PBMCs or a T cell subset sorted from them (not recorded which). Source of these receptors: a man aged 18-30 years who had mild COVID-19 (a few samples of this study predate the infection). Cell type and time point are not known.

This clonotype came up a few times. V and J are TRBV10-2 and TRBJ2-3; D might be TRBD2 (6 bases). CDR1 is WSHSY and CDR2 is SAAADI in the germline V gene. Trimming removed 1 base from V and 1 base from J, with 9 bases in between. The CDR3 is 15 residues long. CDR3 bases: TGCGCCAGCAGTGAGTGGGTAGCGGGCACAGATACGCAGTATTTT. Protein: CASSEWVAGTDTQYF.

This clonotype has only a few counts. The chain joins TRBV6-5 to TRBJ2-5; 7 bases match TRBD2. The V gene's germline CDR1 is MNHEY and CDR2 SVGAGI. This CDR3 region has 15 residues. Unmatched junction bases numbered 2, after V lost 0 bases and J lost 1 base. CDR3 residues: CASSYSSGIQETQYF. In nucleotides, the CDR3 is TGTGCCAGCAGTTACTCGAGCGGGATCCAAGAGACCCAGTACTTC.

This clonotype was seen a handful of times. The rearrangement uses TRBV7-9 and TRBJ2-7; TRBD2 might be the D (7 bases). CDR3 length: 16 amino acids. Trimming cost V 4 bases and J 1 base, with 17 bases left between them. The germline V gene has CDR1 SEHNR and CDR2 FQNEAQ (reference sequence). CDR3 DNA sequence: TGTGCCAGCAGCTGGGGGGGCAGGGAAACTTCCTACGAGCAGTACTTC. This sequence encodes CASSWGGRETSYEQYF.

In DNA, the CDR3 is TGTGCCAGCAGCCCACAGGGCCTGAACACTGAAGCTTTCTTT. Residues: CASSPQGLNTEAFF. J is TRBJ1-1 and V is TRBV7-8, with D perhaps TRBD1 (6 bases). This CDR3 comprises 14 residues. Germline CDR1 and CDR2: SGHVS and FQNEAQ. V was cut by 5 bases and J by 0 bases, with 10 bases left in between.

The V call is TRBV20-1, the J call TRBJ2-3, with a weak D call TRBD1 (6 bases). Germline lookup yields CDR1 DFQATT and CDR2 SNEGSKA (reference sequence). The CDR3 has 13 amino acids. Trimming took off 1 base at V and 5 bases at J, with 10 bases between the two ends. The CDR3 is CSARVSGQDTQYF. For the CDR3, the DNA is TGCAGTGCTAGAGTCTCGGGACAAGATACGCAGTATTTT.

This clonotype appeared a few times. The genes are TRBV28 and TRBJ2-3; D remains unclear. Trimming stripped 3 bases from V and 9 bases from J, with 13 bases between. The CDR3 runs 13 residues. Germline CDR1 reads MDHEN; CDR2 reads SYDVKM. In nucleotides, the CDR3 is TGTGCCAGCAGTTTGTCCGCCGGGCTGACGCAGTATTTT. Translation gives CASSLSAGLTQYF.